These 14 T cell receptor beta chains share one sample of origin, sequenced in a study of cytomegalovirus exposure and HLA in healthy donors. PCR used 60 Vbeta primers and 13 Jbeta primers. Libraries were prepared by immunoSEQ multiplex PCR; TCRdb keeps only in-frame clonotypes and omits some of them. The table records 250,000 to 350,000 clones, roughly two thirds of them present only once. The sequenced sample consisted of PBMCs. These receptor sequences come from a female donor in good health and CMV-seronegative.

The table lists this clone with a count of one. J is TRBJ1-5 and V is TRBV6-5, with 11 bases lining up with TRBD1. The CDR3 spans 15 residues. Germline trimming cut 7 bases from V and 5 bases from J; bases unmatched to any gene: 7. From germline, CDR1 is MNHEY and CDR2 SVGAGI. The CDR3 bases are TGTGCCAGCAAATCGGGACAGGGGGTTGATCAGCCCCAGCATTTT. Its translation is CASKSGQGVDQPQHF.

This chain uses TRBV5-1 with TRBJ1-2; tentative D call: TRBD1 (5 bases). Trimming pared 4 bases from V and 8 bases from J, leaving 15 bases between. Germline CDR1 reads SGHRS; CDR2 reads YFSETQ. This CDR3 spans 13 amino acids. The CDR3 region is CASSPEPGSGYTF. In DNA form, the CDR3 reads TGCGCCAGCAGCCCTGAACCAGGGTCCGGCTACACCTTC.

The CDR3 nucleotides read TGTGCCTGGAGTTCGGGAGGGCCGGGGCAGTACTTC. Amino acid sequence: CAWSSGGPGQYF. The V and J genes are TRBV30 and TRBJ2-5, with TRBD2 matching over 8 bases. The CDR3 consists of 12 residues. The germline CDR1 and CDR2 sequences are GTSNPN and SVGIG (reference sequence). Unmatched junction bases numbered 7, after V lost 2 bases and J lost 11 bases.

This clone appeared a few times. The chain is built from TRBV2 and TRBJ1-5, with a weak D call TRBD1 (6 bases). This CDR3 region has 15 residues. CDR1 and CDR2 (germline): SNHLY, FYNNEI. V was clipped by 5 bases and J by 3 bases, with 14 bases between them. CDR3 sequence (DNA): TGTGCCAGCAGTACACTTGGACAGAACAATCAGCCCCAGCATTTT. Its translation: CASSTLGQNNQPQHF. Combining the CDR3 with reference TRBV2 and TRBJ1-5 gives the whole variable domain EPEVTQTPSHQVTQMGQEVILRCVPISNHLYFYWYRQILGQKVEFLVSFYNNEISEKSEIFDDQFSVERPDGSNFTLKIRSTKLEDSAMYFCASSTLGQNNQPQHFGDGTRLSIL.

CDR3 in amino acids: CASSSDRDNQETQYF. In DNA form, the CDR3 reads TGTGCCAGCAGCTCCGACCGGGACAACCAAGAGACCCAGTACTTC. The V and J genes are TRBV5-4 and TRBJ2-5, with D possibly matching TRBD1 (6 bases). This CDR3 region has 15 residues. V lost 3 bases to trimming and J lost 0 bases, with 12 bases between them. In germline, CDR1 is SGHNT, CDR2 YYREEE (reference sequence).

The chain recombines TRBV7-9 with TRBJ2-1; 7 bases are a match to TRBD1. The germline gives CDR1 SEHNR, CDR2 FQNEAQ (reference sequence). This CDR3 is built from 14 residues. J lost 6 bases, V lost 7 bases, and 9 bases had no gene match. CDR3 coding DNA: TGTGCCAGCACCCGCGACAGGGTGGGCAATGAGCAGTTCTTC. It codes for CASTRDRVGNEQFF. The full variable domain, its missing parts supplied by reference TRBV7-9 and TRBJ2-1, is DTGVSQNPRHKITKRGQNVTFRCDPISEHNRLYWYRQTLGQGPEFLTYFQNEAQLEKSRLLSDRFSAERPKGSFSTLEIQRTEQGDSAMYLCASTRDRVGNEQFFGPGTRLTVL.

The rearrangement links TRBV28 to TRBJ2-3; D uncertain. This CDR3 spans 16 amino acids. Trimming left V 3 bases short and J 2 bases short, with 15 bases between. Germline V gene data show CDR1 as MDHEN and CDR2 as SYDVKM. CDR3 DNA: TGTGCCAGCAGTTTGCTTGGGTCAGGAAACACAGATACGCAGTATTTT. This translates into CASSLLGSGNTDTQYF.

This clone appeared once. This chain joins TRBV4-1 and TRBJ2-1; the D gene is possibly TRBD1 (6 bases). The CDR3 is 15 amino acids. Germline V gene sequence: CDR1 MGHRA, CDR2 YSYEKL. Trimming shortened V by 4 bases and J by 4 bases, and 14 bases separated the two germline ends. CDR3 DNA sequence: TGCGCCAGCAGCCGGGGGCCTGACTCTTACAATGAGCAGTTCTTC. Its protein product is CASSRGPDSYNEQFF.

The rearrangement joins TRBV28 to TRBJ2-5, with 12 nucleotides matching TRBD2. Per the germline V gene, CDR1 is MDHEN and CDR2 is SYDVKM. Trimming at V came to 5 bases and at J to 1 base, leaving 8 bases not matched to a gene. This CDR3 contains 17 residues. The CDR3 sequence is CASSPPGLAGLQETQYF. For the CDR3, the DNA is TGTGCCAGCAGTCCACCGGGACTAGCGGGCCTCCAAGAGACCCAGTACTTC.

The chain links TRBV5-1 to TRBJ2-7, with 8 bases lining up with TRBD1. V lost 4 bases to trimming and J lost 2 bases; unmatched junction nucleotides: 8. In germline, CDR1 is SGHRS, CDR2 YFSETQ. This CDR3 has 15 residues. CDR3 protein: CASSTGDRRPYEQYF. CDR3 sequence (DNA): TGCGCCAGCAGCACCGGGGACAGGCGTCCCTACGAGCAGTACTTC.

This clone was seen more than once but under ten times. J is TRBJ1-6 and V is TRBV4-1; 9 nucleotides match TRBD1. The CDR3 extends over 16 amino acids. V lost 0 bases to trimming and J lost 9 bases; unmatched junction nucleotides: 6. Looked up from germline, CDR1 is MGHRA and CDR2 is YSYEKL. CDR3 sequence: CASSQETGTGSSPLHF. The DNA of the CDR3 is TGCGCCAGCAGCCAAGAGACCGGGACAGGGAGTTCACCCCTCCACTTT.

The chain is built from TRBV2 and TRBJ2-5; TRBD1 matches 8 bases. V was clipped by 6 bases and J by 4 bases; unmatched bases: 1. The CDR3 runs 12 residues. Looked up from germline, CDR1 is SNHLY and CDR2 is FYNNEI. The CDR3 loop is CASRGQGETQYF. The CDR3 DNA is TGTGCCAGCAGAGGACAGGGAGAGACCCAGTACTTC.

This clone appeared a few times. The chain joins TRBV7-6 to TRBJ2-7; D possibly corresponds to TRBD2 (6 bases). CDR1 is SGHVS and CDR2 is FNYEAQ in the germline V gene. V was trimmed by 2 bases and J by 2 bases, leaving 13 bases between them. This CDR3 has 15 amino acids. CDR3 amino acids: CASSLRPGDTYEQYF. The CDR3 nucleotides read TGTGCCAGCAGCTTACGTCCGGGGGATACCTACGAGCAGTACTTC.

There are a few counts of this clone. The chain couples TRBV28 to TRBJ1-1; 7 bases align to TRBD1. Germline V gene data show CDR1 as MDHEN and CDR2 as SYDVKM. The CDR3 runs 14 residues. V dropped 5 bases and J dropped 2; count of bases not matched to a gene: 5. CDR3 nucleotide sequence: TGTGCCAGCAGTCCCGGGACAGCCAACACTGAAGCTTTCTTT. Translated, it gives CASSPGTANTEAFF. Together with reference TRBV28 and TRBJ1-1, the CDR3 gives the full variable domain: DVKVTQSSRYLVKRTGEKVFLECVQDMDHENMFWYRQDPGLGLRLIYFSYDVKMKEKGDIPEGYSVSREKKERFSLILESASTNQTSMYLCASSPGTANTEAFFGQGTRLTVV.